This is a list of T cell receptor beta chains from one sample in a study of blood T cells in healthy people across ages. MiXCR, run by TCRdb on the 5' RACE reads, gives a single entry per CDR3 protein. The table lists hundreds of thousands of distinct CDR3 sequences, 35% to 40% of them singletons. The sequencing sample was made of blood. The receptors come from a man between 18 and 29 years old in good health. CDR3s include the opening cysteine and the closing phenylalanine or tryptophan. The order of the fields is clone size, J gene, D gene, V gene, CDR3 DNA, CDR3 protein. A D gene is named only where the DNA matches it firmly. Not all rows give a size; the values are once, few, many and, for expanded clones, a class.

clone size: few; J gene: TRBJ2-7; D gene: TRBD2; V gene: TRBV7-2; CDR3 DNA: TGTGCCAGCAGCTTAGGGGGAGGGAACTACGAGCAGTACTTC; CDR3 protein: CASSLGGGNYEQYF
clone size: few; J gene: TRBJ2-5; D gene: -; V gene: TRBV6-6; CDR3 DNA: TGTGCCAGCAGTTACTCTGGGGGCCATACGGATGAGCAGTACTTC; CDR3 protein: CASSYSGGHTDEQYF
clone size: -; J gene: TRBJ2-2; D gene: -; V gene: TRBV18; CDR3 DNA: TGTGCCAGCTCACCAGTTCGGACGAACACCGGGGAGCTGTTTTTT; CDR3 protein: CASSPVRTNTGELFF
clone size: few; J gene: TRBJ1-1; D gene: -; V gene: TRBV7-3; CDR3 DNA: TGTGCCAGCAGCTTGGCCGGCAACATGAACACTGAAGCTTTCTTT; CDR3 protein: CASSLAGNMNTEAFF
clone size: -; J gene: TRBJ1-5; D gene: TRBD1; V gene: TRBV10-3; CDR3 DNA: TGTGCCATCAGTACGACAGGGGCGGGCAATCAGCCCCAGCATTTT; CDR3 protein: CAISTTGAGNQPQHF
clone size: -; J gene: TRBJ1-2; D gene: TRBD1; V gene: TRBV4-2; CDR3 DNA: TGTGCCAGCAGGGATAGGGGACAGGGGAGCTATGGCTACACCTTC; CDR3 protein: CASRDRGQGSYGYTF
clone size: -; J gene: TRBJ2-5; D gene: TRBD1; V gene: TRBV5-1; CDR3 DNA: TGCGCCAGCAGCTTCCTGACAGGGTTTGGAGAGACCCAGTACTTC; CDR3 protein: CASSFLTGFGETQYF
clone size: few; J gene: TRBJ2-7; D gene: TRBD2; V gene: TRBV2; CDR3 DNA: TGTGCCAGCCTAGGGACTAGCTCCTACGAGCAGTACTTC; CDR3 protein: CASLGTSSYEQYF
clone size: -; J gene: TRBJ2-3; D gene: -; V gene: TRBV7-2; CDR3 DNA: TGTGCCAGCAGCTTCTACAGCAGATTCACAGATACGCAGTATTTT; CDR3 protein: CASSFYSRFTDTQYF
clone size: many; J gene: TRBJ2-7; D gene: -; V gene: TRBV4-2; CDR3 DNA: TGTGCCAGCAGCCAAGAACGGGGGCGGAACGAGCAGTACTTC; CDR3 protein: CASSQERGRNEQYF
clone size: -; J gene: TRBJ1-2; D gene: -; V gene: TRBV14; CDR3 DNA: TGTGCCAGCAGCCATTGGGAATATGGCTACACCTTC; CDR3 protein: CASSHWEYGYTF
clone size: few; J gene: TRBJ2-7; D gene: -; V gene: TRBV5-1; CDR3 DNA: TGCGCCAGCAGCTCTCAGGGTACGCTCTACGAGCAGTACTTC; CDR3 protein: CASSSQGTLYEQYF
clone size: few; J gene: TRBJ2-1; D gene: TRBD2; V gene: TRBV7-8; CDR3 DNA: TGTGCCAGCGGAGCCGCGGGGGTTGTGGGCAATGAGCAGTTCTTC; CDR3 protein: CASGAAGVVGNEQFF
clone size: few; J gene: TRBJ2-7; D gene: TRBD1; V gene: TRBV20-1; CDR3 DNA: TGCAGTGCTCCAAAACAGGGGGCGCGGAATGAGCAGTACTTC; CDR3 protein: CSAPKQGARNEQYF
clone size: -; J gene: TRBJ1-2; D gene: -; V gene: TRBV27; CDR3 DNA: TGTGCCAGCAGGGCTTTGACAGAGATAGACTATGGCTACACCTTC; CDR3 protein: CASRALTEIDYGYTF
clone size: -; J gene: TRBJ2-3; D gene: -; V gene: TRBV30; CDR3 DNA: TGTGCCTGGAGTGTGGTTAGTCCCGCAGATACGCAGTATTTT; CDR3 protein: CAWSVVSPADTQYF
clone size: many; J gene: TRBJ2-1; D gene: TRBD1; V gene: TRBV5-1; CDR3 DNA: TGCGCCAGCAGCTTGGCGAGGGGACAGCGAAGCAATGAGCAGTTCTTC; CDR3 protein: CASSLARGQRSNEQFF
clone size: -; J gene: TRBJ2-1; D gene: -; V gene: TRBV21-1; CDR3 DNA: TGTGCCCTCGACCGGGACGGGGGGCTCCAAGAGACCCAGTTCTTC; CDR3 protein: CALDRDGGLQETQFF
clone size: few; J gene: TRBJ2-3; D gene: TRBD2; V gene: TRBV12-3/TRBV12-4; CDR3 DNA: TGTGCCAGCAGTCGCCGGACTAGTATGAGCACAGATACGCAGTATTTT; CDR3 protein: CASSRRTSMSTDTQYF
clone size: -; J gene: TRBJ2-1; D gene: -; V gene: TRBV6-2/TRBV6-3; CDR3 DNA: TGTGCCAGCTCAGAAATCAATGAGCAGTTCTTC; CDR3 protein: CASSEINEQFF
clone size: few; J gene: TRBJ2-3; D gene: -; V gene: TRBV4-1; CDR3 DNA: TGCGCCAGCAGCCCAGCCGGGAAACCGCAGTATTTT; CDR3 protein: CASSPAGKPQYF
clone size: -; J gene: TRBJ2-1; D gene: -; V gene: TRBV20-1; CDR3 DNA: TGCAGTGCTGAAGCTACAGGGTTTCACGAGCAGTTCTTC; CDR3 protein: CSAEATGFHEQFF
clone size: -; J gene: TRBJ1-4; D gene: -; V gene: TRBV5-6; CDR3 DNA: TGTGCCAGCAACCAACAGGGTTTCGGCACAACTAATGAAAAACTGTTTTTT; CDR3 protein: CASNQQGFGTTNEKLFF
clone size: few; J gene: TRBJ1-5; D gene: TRBD1; V gene: TRBV4-2; CDR3 DNA: TGTGCCAGCAGCCAAGATTACAGGGGCTATAATCAGCCCCAGCATTTT; CDR3 protein: CASSQDYRGYNQPQHF
clone size: -; J gene: TRBJ1-2; D gene: -; V gene: TRBV4-1; CDR3 DNA: TGCGCCAGCAGCCGAGAGAAGACAGCCAGAAACTATGGCTACACCTTC; CDR3 protein: CASSREKTARNYGYTF
clone size: few; J gene: TRBJ2-3; D gene: TRBD1; V gene: TRBV5-6; CDR3 DNA: TGTGCCAGCAGCCCGCCGATCCGACAGGGGCCAGATACGCAGTATTTT; CDR3 protein: CASSPPIRQGPDTQYF
clone size: -; J gene: TRBJ1-5; D gene: -; V gene: TRBV19; CDR3 DNA: TGTGCCAGTAGTAGTGAACCTTTTAGCAATCAGCCCCAGCATTTT; CDR3 protein: CASSSEPFSNQPQHF
clone size: -; J gene: TRBJ1-1; D gene: TRBD1; V gene: TRBV3-1; CDR3 DNA: TGTGACAGCAGCCTAAAGACAGGGGGCGAAATATTGAGGACTGAAGCTTTCTTT; CDR3 protein: CDSSLKTGGEILRTEAFF